The 26 T cell receptor beta chains in this list originate from one sample, sequenced in a study of radiotherapy plus CTLA-4 blockade in lung cancer. The data were produced by immunoSEQ multiplex PCR, yet TCRdb's version contains in-frame clones alone and is incomplete. The sample carries about 39,000 clones, more than 70% recorded once. Sample: peripheral blood, taken from a patient treated with radiotherapy plus ipilimumab. The source is a human donor with non-small cell lung cancer that progressed on radiotherapy plus ipilimumab.

This rearrangement joins TRBV14 to TRBJ2-3; 8 nucleotides match TRBD2. Germline V gene data show CDR1 as SGHDN and CDR2 as FVKESK. This CDR3 has 17 amino acids. V shed 0 bases, J shed 4 bases, and the junction held 9 bases outside the gene matches. The CDR3 DNA reads as TGTGCCAGCAGCCAAGATACCGGGACTAGAGTAGCAGATACGCAGTATTTT. Protein: CASSQDTGTRVADTQYF.

The rearrangement links TRBV5-6 to TRBJ2-4; 7 bases match TRBD1. After removal of 1 base from V and 0 bases from J, the junction contained 4 bases not matched to a gene. Germline CDR1 SGHDT, CDR2 YYEEEE. The CDR3 is 16 residues long. The CDR3 loop reads CASSLTGALAKNIQYF. In nucleotides, the CDR3 is TGTGCCAGCAGCTTGACAGGGGCACTAGCCAAAAACATTCAGTACTTC.

The chain carries TRBV5-4 and TRBJ2-1, with TRBD1 matching 10 bases. Germline V lookup: CDR1 SGHNT, CDR2 YYREEE (reference sequence). CDR3 length: 15 amino acids. The V segment lost 9 bases and the J segment 7 bases; nucleotides outside the gene matches: 13. CDR3: CATSKGQGFENEQFF. The CDR3, as DNA: TGTGCCACGTCGAAGGGACAGGGGTTCGAGAATGAGCAGTTCTTC.

V and J are TRBV7-3 and TRBJ2-2; 10 bases fit TRBD1. The length of the CDR3 is 15 residues. The V segment lost 5 bases and the J segment 6 bases; nucleotides outside the gene matches: 6. Germline-derived CDR1 and CDR2 are SGHTA and FQGTGA. This CDR3 is CASSPGTGAAGELFF. The CDR3 DNA sequence: TGTGCCAGCAGCCCCGGGACAGGGGCGGCCGGGGAGCTGTTTTTT.

The J gene is TRBJ1-2, the V gene TRBV11-2, with 10 bases matching TRBD1. Looked up from germline, CDR1 is SGHAT and CDR2 is FQNNGV. Unmatched junction bases numbered 9, after V lost 5 bases and J lost 6 bases. The CDR3 totals 15 residues. CDR3 sequence reads: CASSLQGTGVNGYTF. CDR3 sequence (DNA): TGTGCCAGCAGCCTCCAAGGGACAGGGGTCAATGGCTACACCTTC.

The V and J genes are TRBV6-6 and TRBJ2-7, with D tentatively TRBD2 (5 bases). V was clipped by 5 bases and J by 0 bases, with 14 bases between them. The CDR3 length is 15 residues. Germline assignment: CDR1 MNHNY and CDR2 SVGAGI (reference sequence). CDR3 region: CASSPNPRGSYEQYF. Here the CDR3 DNA reads TGTGCCAGCAGTCCCAATCCCCGGGGCTCCTACGAGCAGTACTTC.

The chain joins TRBV29-1 to TRBJ1-1; 9 bases line up with TRBD1. The CDR3 extends over 12 amino acids. Germline V lookup: CDR1 SQVTM, CDR2 ANQGSEA. V was pared by 7 bases and J by 1 base, with 1 base of the junction left unmatched. The CDR3 region has the DNA TGCAGCGCGGGACAGGGGAACACTGAAGCTTTCTTT. It codes for CSAGQGNTEAFF.

The gene calls are TRBV15 and TRBJ2-3; D may be TRBD2 (6 bases). The germline V and J ends were trimmed by 3 bases and 2 bases, with 9 bases remaining between them. Germline lookup yields CDR1 LNHNV and CDR2 YYDKDF (reference sequence). The CDR3 length is 14 residues. The CDR3 loop is CATSSRTITDTQYF. The CDR3 DNA is TGTGCCACCAGCAGCCGGACTATCACAGATACGCAGTATTTT.

The V call is TRBV10-2, the J call TRBJ2-7; 7 nucleotides agree with TRBD1. Germline V gene lookup returns CDR1 WSHSY and CDR2 SAAADI. J was trimmed by 0 bases and V by 5 bases; bases with no gene match: 7. CDR3 length: 15 residues. The CDR3 nucleotides read TGCGCCAGCAGTCCTCGGACAGGAATCTCCTACGAGCAGTACTTC. It codes for CASSPRTGISYEQYF.

This chain connects TRBV6-1 to TRBJ2-3, with TRBD1 matching 7 bases. Unmatched junction bases numbered 10, after V lost 3 bases and J lost 4 bases. Germline-derived CDR1 and CDR2 are MNHNS and SASEGT. This CDR3 spans 16 amino acids. CDR3 DNA: TGTGCCAGCAGTGATAGGGGGACAGCTTTTCCAGATACGCAGTATTTT. Translation gives CASSDRGTAFPDTQYF.

This clone was found a few times. V usage is TRBV6-1 and J usage is TRBJ1-1, with no clear D. V lost 2 bases, J lost 5 bases, and 9 bases lay in between. The germline CDR1 and CDR2 sequences are MNHNS and SASEGT. This CDR3 comprises 13 residues. CDR3 residues: CASSEFLRTEAFF. The DNA of the CDR3 is TGTGCCAGCAGTGAATTTTTGCGGACTGAAGCTTTCTTT.

The chain combines TRBV28 with TRBJ1-1; D is perhaps TRBD1 (5 bases). V was cut by 1 base and J by 10 bases, with 7 bases left in between. Germline V gene lookup returns CDR1 MDHEN and CDR2 SYDVKM. The CDR3 runs to 11 residues. The chain's CDR3 is CASSLLGGAFF. The CDR3 DNA is TGTGCCAGCAGTTTATTGGGGGGAGCTTTCTTT.

The rearrangement joins TRBV7-9 to TRBJ1-2, with TRBD1 identical over 7 bases. V lost 7 bases, J lost 2 bases, and 10 bases stayed unmatched. This CDR3 comprises 15 residues. Germline V lookup: CDR1 SEHNR, CDR2 FQNEAQ (reference sequence). CDR3 sequence reads: CASNAIRGQNYGYTF. The CDR3 DNA reads TGTGCCAGCAACGCCATTCGGGGACAGAACTATGGCTACACCTTC.

This chain joins TRBV6-5 and TRBJ2-5, with 10 bases identical to TRBD2. Germline-derived CDR1 and CDR2 are MNHEY and SVGAGI. V gave up 7 bases and J gave up 5 bases; unmatched junction bases: 7. This CDR3 comprises 14 residues. Here the CDR3 DNA reads TGTGCCAGCACGGCTAGCGGGGGTGGGGAGACCCAGTACTTC. Amino acid sequence: CASTASGGGETQYF.

The rearrangement links TRBV4-1 to TRBJ2-7; 9 bases agree with TRBD2. Germline loops: CDR1 MGHRA, CDR2 YSYEKL. The J segment lost 3 bases and the V segment lost 0 bases, leaving 3 bases of the junction unmatched. This CDR3 spans 15 amino acids. DNA of the CDR3: TGCGCCAGCAGCCAAGAGGGAGCGGGGGGCTACGAGCAGTACTTC. Its protein product is CASSQEGAGGYEQYF.

The V and J genes are TRBV13 and TRBJ2-5, with 12 bases lining up with TRBD2. Germline lookup yields CDR1 PRHDT and CDR2 FYEKMQ (reference sequence). V shed 5 bases, J shed 9 bases, and the junction held 10 bases outside the gene matches. The CDR3 sequence is 15 residues long. The CDR3 DNA reads as TGTGCCAGCAGCCCCGGACTAGCGGGGTCCAGAGCCCAGTACTTC. The encoded protein is CASSPGLAGSRAQYF.

This chain uses TRBV7-3 with TRBJ2-3, with D perhaps TRBD1 (7 bases). The V gene lost 5 bases and the J gene lost 6 bases, with 15 bases spanning the gap. Germline V gene lookup returns CDR1 SGHTA and CDR2 FQGTGA. The CDR3 consists of 14 residues. The CDR3 DNA follows: TGTGCCAGCAGCGCCCAGGGGGGTTTGGATACGCAGTATTTT. This sequence encodes CASSAQGGLDTQYF.

This chain joins TRBV27 and TRBJ2-1; 7 bases line up with TRBD1. The germline gives CDR1 MNHEY, CDR2 SMNVEV (reference sequence). The junction had 4 bases not matched to a gene; V was cut back by 4 bases and J by 1 base. The CDR3 runs to 15 residues. CDR3 bases: TGTGCCAGCAGTTATCAGGGGGTTTCCTACAATGAGCAGTTCTTC. This codes for CASSYQGVSYNEQFF.

The V gene is TRBV28, the J gene TRBJ1-2, with TRBD1 matching 7 bases. The CDR3 spans 14 residues. Per the germline V gene, CDR1 is MDHEN and CDR2 is SYDVKM. The trim removed 2 bases at V and 4 bases at J, leaving 4 bases unmatched. CDR3 protein: CASSLTQGRYGYTF. The DNA for the CDR3 is TGTGCCAGCAGTTTAACACAGGGGCGCTATGGCTACACCTTC.

The genes are TRBV7-6 and TRBJ2-1, with TRBD2 as a possible D gene (7 bases). The germline gives CDR1 SGHVS, CDR2 FNYEAQ. The CDR3 spans 16 residues. Trimming took 1 base from V and 4 from J, leaving 14 bases between them. Written as DNA, the CDR3 is TGTGCCAGCAGCTTAGATGAGGGGGGGGCGTACAATGAGCAGTTCTTC. Protein product: CASSLDEGGAYNEQFF.

The rearrangement links TRBV9 to TRBJ2-2, with 9 bases aligning to TRBD2. From germline, CDR1 is SGDLS and CDR2 YYNGEE. J lost 6 bases, V lost 6 bases, and 18 bases had no gene match. There are 18 residues in the CDR3. The CDR3 DNA is TGTGCCAGCACCCGAAGGTTGATGGCGGGGGGGCCAGCCGGGGAGCTGTTTTTT. The encoded protein is CASTRRLMAGGPAGELFF.

This chain links TRBV6-1 with TRBJ2-7; D is perhaps TRBD1 (5 bases). Trimming removed 0 bases at V and 4 bases at J, with 16 bases between. Germline CDR1 reads MNHNS; CDR2 reads SASEGT. The CDR3 contains 16 residues. The CDR3, as DNA: TGTGCCAGCAGTGAAGCGCCTCTAGGGGCGCGATACGAGCAGTACTTC. Translated: CASSEAPLGARYEQYF.

The rearrangement joins TRBV9 to TRBJ1-5; D gene uncertain. This CDR3 contains 14 residues. The V end lost 4 bases, the J end lost 0 bases, and 8 bases lay between the germline ends. The V gene's germline CDR1 is SGDLS and CDR2 YYNGEE. The CDR3 coding sequence is TGTGCCAGCAGCCCTACAGATAGCAATCAGCCCCAGCATTTT. Translated, it gives CASSPTDSNQPQHF.

The chain links TRBV2 to TRBJ2-5; possible D gene TRBD2, 5 bases. Trimming removed 5 bases at V and 5 bases at J, with 21 bases between. Germline V gives CDR1 SNHLY, CDR2 FYNNEI. The CDR3 length is 16 residues. The CDR3: CASSFSPGSQVETQYF. In DNA, the CDR3 is TGTGCCAGCAGTTTCTCGCCGGGATCTCAGGTGGAGACCCAGTACTTC.

The chain employs TRBV4-2 and TRBJ1-1; D possibly corresponds to TRBD1 (5 bases). Trimming pared 1 base from V and 3 bases from J, leaving 12 bases between. The CDR3 spans 15 residues. The V gene's germline CDR1 is LGHNA and CDR2 YNFKEQ. CDR3 sequence: CASSQGAQGDTEAFF. CDR3 DNA sequence: TGTGCCAGCAGCCAAGGTGCCCAGGGCGACACTGAAGCTTTCTTT.

The chain uses TRBV27 and TRBJ1-5; D is undetermined. Trimming left V 7 bases short and J 7 bases short, with 14 bases between. The CDR3 covers 13 residues. CDR1 MNHEY and CDR2 SMNVEV come from the germline V gene (reference sequence). In nucleotides, the CDR3 is TGTGCCAGCACCACTACCCAGAGACAGCCCCAGCATTTT. Its protein is CASTTTQRQPQHF.